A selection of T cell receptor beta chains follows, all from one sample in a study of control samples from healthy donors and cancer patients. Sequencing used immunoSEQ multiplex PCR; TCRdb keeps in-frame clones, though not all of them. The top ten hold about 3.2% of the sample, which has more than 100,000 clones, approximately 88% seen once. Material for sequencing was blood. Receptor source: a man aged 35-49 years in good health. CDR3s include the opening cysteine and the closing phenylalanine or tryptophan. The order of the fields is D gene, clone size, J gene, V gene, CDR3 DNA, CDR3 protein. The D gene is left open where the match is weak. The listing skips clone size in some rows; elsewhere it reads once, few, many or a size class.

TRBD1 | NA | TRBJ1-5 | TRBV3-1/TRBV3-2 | TGTGCCAGCAGCCATCAGGGGGCTCGCAATCAGCCCCAGCATTTT | CASSHQGARNQPQHF
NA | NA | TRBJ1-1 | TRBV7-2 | TGTGCCAGCAGCCAAGGGACGTGGATGAACACTGAAGCTTTCTTT | CASSQGTWMNTEAFF
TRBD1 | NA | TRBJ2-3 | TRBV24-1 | TGTGCCACCAGTGATTTGAGGACAGGGGTGGGAGATACGCAGTATTTT | CATSDLRTGVGDTQYF
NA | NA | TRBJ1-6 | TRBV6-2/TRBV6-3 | TGTGCCAGCAGTTACTCCTTGCGGGCTACTTCACCCCTCCACTTT | CASSYSLRATSPLHF
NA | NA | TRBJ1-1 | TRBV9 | TGTGCCAGCAGTCATATCCGGACAGATATGAACACTGAAGCTTTCTTT | CASSHIRTDMNTEAFF
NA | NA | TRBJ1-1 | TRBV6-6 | TGTGCCAGCAGCCCCGGGACAAGGAAAGGGAACACTGAAGCTTTCTTT | CASSPGTRKGNTEAFF
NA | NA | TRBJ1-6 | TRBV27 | TGTGCCAGCAGCATACAAAGGGACACCCTATATAGCTCCTATAATTCACCCCTCCACTTT | CASSIQRDTLYSSYNSPLHF
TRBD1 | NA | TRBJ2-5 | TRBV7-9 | TGTGCCAGCAGCGTAAAACAGGGGGTATATCAAGAGACCCAGTACTTC | CASSVKQGVYQETQYF
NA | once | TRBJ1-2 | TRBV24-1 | TGTGCCACCAGTAGTCAGGGAACTAACTATGGCTACACCTTC | CATSSQGTNYGYTF
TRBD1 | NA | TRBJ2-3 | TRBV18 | TGTGCCAGCCCGGGACAGGGCGCAGATACGCAGTATTTT | CASPGQGADTQYF
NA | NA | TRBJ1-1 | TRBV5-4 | TGTGCCAGCAGCTACATACAGAACACTGAAGCTTTCTTT | CASSYIQNTEAFF
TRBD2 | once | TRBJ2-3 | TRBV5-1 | TGCGCCAGCAGCACCGGGACTAGCGACACAGATACGCAGTATTTT | CASSTGTSDTDTQYF
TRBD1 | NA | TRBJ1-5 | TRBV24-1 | TGTGCCACCAGTGATCCTACAGGGGGTATCAATCAGCCCCAGCATTTT | CATSDPTGGINQPQHF
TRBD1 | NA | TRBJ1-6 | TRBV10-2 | TGCGCCAGCAGTGGACAGGGTAGCTCCTATAATTCACCCCTCCACTTT | CASSGQGSSYNSPLHF
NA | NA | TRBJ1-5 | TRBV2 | TGTGCCAGCAGGAGCAATCAGCCCCAGCATTTT | CASRSNQPQHF
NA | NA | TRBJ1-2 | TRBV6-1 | TGTGCCAGCAGTGAAAGGACGGGGGTTAACTATGGCTACACCTTC | CASSERTGVNYGYTF
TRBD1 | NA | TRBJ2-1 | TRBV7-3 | TGTGCCAGCAGCTTAAGTCCAGGGGGACACAATGAGCAGTTCTTC | CASSLSPGGHNEQFF
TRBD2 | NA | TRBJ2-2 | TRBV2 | TGTGCCAGCACCTTATTCGGACTAGCGGGGTCGAACACCGGGGAGCTGTTTTTT | CASTLFGLAGSNTGELFF
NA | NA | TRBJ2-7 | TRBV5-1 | TGCGCCAGCAGCCCGGTCTCAATTGTCGGCGAGCAGTACTTC | CASSPVSIVGEQYF
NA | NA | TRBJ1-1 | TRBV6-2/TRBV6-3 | TGTGCCAGCAGTTACGGGGAGAACACTGAAGCTTTCTTT | CASSYGENTEAFF
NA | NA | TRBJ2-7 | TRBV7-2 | TGTGCCAGCAGCTTAGTCTTACTTTCCTACGAGCAGTACTTC | CASSLVLLSYEQYF
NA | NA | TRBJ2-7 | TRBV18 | TGTGCCAGCTCACCAACCGGTAGGGGATCCTACGAGCAGTACTTC | CASSPTGRGSYEQYF
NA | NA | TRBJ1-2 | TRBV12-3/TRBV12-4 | TGTGCCAGCGACGACAGTAACTATGGCTACACCTTC | CASDDSNYGYTF
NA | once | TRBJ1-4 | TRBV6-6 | TGTGCCAGCAGTTCCGGTCCAGGTCTAACTAATGAAAAACTGTTTTTT | CASSSGPGLTNEKLFF
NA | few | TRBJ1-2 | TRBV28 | TGTGCCAGCAGCCGGCCGGGACAAACTTATGGCTACACCTTC | CASSRPGQTYGYTF
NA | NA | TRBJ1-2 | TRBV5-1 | TGCGCCAGCAGCTTGGAGAGCAGTGACTATGGCTACACCTTC | CASSLESSDYGYTF
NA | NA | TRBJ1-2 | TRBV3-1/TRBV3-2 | TGTGCCAGCAGCCAATGGGGGCAAGGCTACACCTTC | CASSQWGQGYTF
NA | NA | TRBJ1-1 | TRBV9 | TGTGCCAGCAGCGCGTCCGCCGGGACCCAAGCTTTCTTT | CASSASAGTQAFF
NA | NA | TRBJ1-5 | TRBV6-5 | TGTGCCAGCGCGGGGACCGTGAATAGCAATCAGCCCCAGCATTTT | CASAGTVNSNQPQHF
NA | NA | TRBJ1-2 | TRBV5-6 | TGTGCCAGCAGCTTGGATTGGAGGGGATTGAGTGGCTACACCTTC | CASSLDWRGLSGYTF
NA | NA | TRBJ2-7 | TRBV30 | TGTGCCTGGAACCGACAGGAGACCTACGAGCAGTACTTC | CAWNRQETYEQYF
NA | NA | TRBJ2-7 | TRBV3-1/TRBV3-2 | TGTGCCAGCAGCCAAGACATAGGTGGGAAGTACTTC | CASSQDIGGKYF
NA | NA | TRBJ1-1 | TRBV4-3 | TGCGCCAGCAGCCAAACCCCCTCCGTGCAGAACACTGAAGCTTTCTTT | CASSQTPSVQNTEAFF
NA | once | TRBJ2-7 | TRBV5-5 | TGTGCCAGCAAAACGAACGCCTACGAGCAGTACTTC | CASKTNAYEQYF
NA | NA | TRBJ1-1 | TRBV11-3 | TGTGCCAGCAGTAAAAATGGAGGGGGGAACACTGAAGCTTTCTTT | CASSKNGGGNTEAFF
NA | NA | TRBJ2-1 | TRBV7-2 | TGTGCCAGCAGCTGGCCCCTTGTCAGGGGCACGTCCTACAATGAGCAGTTCTTC | CASSWPLVRGTSYNEQFF